This T cell receptor beta chain was documented in a study of lymphopenia after photon versus proton radiotherapy. Study-level points and caveats: Post-nadir diversity loss with photons came from oligoclonal expansion, particularly CD8+ Temra cells. Larger post-nadir TCR diversity loss correlated inversely with survival in deceased patients. Survival link was tested only in deceased patients; proton benefit remains a possibility. Relative stability marked proton patients; photon patients lost diversity and naive cells.

In the case of this clone: Its target is unknown.

TCRdb's table, derived via immunoSEQ multiplex PCR, lists solely in-frame clones and lacks some. The sample consists of tens of thousands of clones, 80% to 90% of them appearing once. The germline V gene encodes CDR1 SGHTA and CDR2 FQGTGA. V lost 2 bases and J lost 4, with 17 bases in between. The CDR3 length is 17 residues. V usage is TRBV7-3 and J usage is TRBJ2-2; D may be TRBD2 (7 bases). The starting material was peripheral blood, obtained from a patient treated with proton-based radiotherapy. This TCR came from a man older than 75 with esophageal cancer. CDR3 DNA: TGTGCCAGCAGCTTACTCCCGGGGGGCCTCGGCACCGGGGAGCTGTTTTTT. As protein: CASSLLPGGLGTGELFF.